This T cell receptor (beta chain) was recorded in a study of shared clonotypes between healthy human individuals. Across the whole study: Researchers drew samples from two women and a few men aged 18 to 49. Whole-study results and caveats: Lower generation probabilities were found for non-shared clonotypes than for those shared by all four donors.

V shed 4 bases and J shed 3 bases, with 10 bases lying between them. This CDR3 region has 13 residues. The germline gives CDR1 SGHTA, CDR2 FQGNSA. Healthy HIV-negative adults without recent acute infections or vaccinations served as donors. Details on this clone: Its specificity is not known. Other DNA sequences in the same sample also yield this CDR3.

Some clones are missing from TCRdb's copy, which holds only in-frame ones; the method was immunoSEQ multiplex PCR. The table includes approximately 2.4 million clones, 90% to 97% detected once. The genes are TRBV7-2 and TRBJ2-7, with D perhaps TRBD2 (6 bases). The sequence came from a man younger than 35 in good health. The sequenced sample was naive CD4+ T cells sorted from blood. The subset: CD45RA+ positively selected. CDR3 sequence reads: CASSSRGFYEQYF. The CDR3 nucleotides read TGTGCCAGCAGCTCCCGGGGGTTCTACGAGCAGTACTTC. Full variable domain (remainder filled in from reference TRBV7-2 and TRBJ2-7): GAGVSQSPSNKVTEKGKDVELRCDPISGHTALYWYRQSLGQGLEFLIYFQGNSAPDKSGLPSDRFSAERTGGSVSTLTIQRTQQEDSAVYLCASSSRGFYEQYFGPGTRLTVT.